This record looks at one T cell receptor (beta chain) sequence and its context. No antigen is known for it. This sample was taken from a study of T cell responses to AZD1222 COVID-19 vaccine. For the study at large: Timing groups of about 4 and about 12 weeks for second doses were pooled.

Trimming stripped 2 bases from V and 5 bases from J, with 10 bases between. Germline V gene data show CDR1 as SGDLS and CDR2 as YYNGEE. The CDR3 is made up of 13 amino acids. TCRdb's table, derived via immunoSEQ multiplex PCR, lists solely in-frame clones and lacks some. The sample holds about 110,000 clones, around 94% seen once. Study results and limitations: There were vaccine-associated CD4 TCRs across spike, dominant at 160-218 and 743-854. Following two doses of AZD1222, Spike-specific TCR breadth and depth rose. Just a handful of AZD1222 recipients were seropositive at baseline.

The receptor's source is an adult in good health. The genes are TRBV9 and TRBJ1-2; a possible D gene is TRBD1 (6 bases). This sample comprised peripheral blood, obtained on day 0 of AZD1222 vaccination. The CDR3 bases are TGTGCCAGCAGCGTCCGGGACACTTATGGCTACACCTTC. Residues: CASSVRDTYGYTF.